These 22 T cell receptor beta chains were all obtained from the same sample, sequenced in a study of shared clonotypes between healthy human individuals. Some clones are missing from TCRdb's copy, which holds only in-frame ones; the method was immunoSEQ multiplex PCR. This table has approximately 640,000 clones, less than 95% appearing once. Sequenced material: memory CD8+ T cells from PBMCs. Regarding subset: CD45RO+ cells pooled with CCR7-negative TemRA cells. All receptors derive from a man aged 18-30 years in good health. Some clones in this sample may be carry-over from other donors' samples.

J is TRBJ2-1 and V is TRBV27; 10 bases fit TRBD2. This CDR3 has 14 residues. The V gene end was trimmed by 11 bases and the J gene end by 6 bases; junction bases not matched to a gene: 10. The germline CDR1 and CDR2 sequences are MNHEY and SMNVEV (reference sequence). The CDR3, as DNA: TGTGCCGCCTCCGGGACTAGCGTTACCAATGAGCAGTTCTTC. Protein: CAASGTSVTNEQFF.

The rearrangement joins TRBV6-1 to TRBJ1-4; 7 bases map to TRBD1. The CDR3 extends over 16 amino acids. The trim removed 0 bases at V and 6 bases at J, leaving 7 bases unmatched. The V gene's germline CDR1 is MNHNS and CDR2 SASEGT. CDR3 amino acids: CASSEASGGGYEKLFF. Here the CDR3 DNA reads TGTGCCAGCAGTGAAGCGTCAGGGGGTGGTTATGAAAAACTGTTTTTT.

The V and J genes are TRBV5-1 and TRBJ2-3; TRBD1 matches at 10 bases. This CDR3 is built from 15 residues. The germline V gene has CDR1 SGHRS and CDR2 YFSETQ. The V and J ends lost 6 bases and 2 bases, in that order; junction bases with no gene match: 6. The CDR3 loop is CASTKGTGATDTQYF. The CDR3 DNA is TGCGCCAGCACCAAGGGGACAGGGGCCACAGATACGCAGTATTTT.

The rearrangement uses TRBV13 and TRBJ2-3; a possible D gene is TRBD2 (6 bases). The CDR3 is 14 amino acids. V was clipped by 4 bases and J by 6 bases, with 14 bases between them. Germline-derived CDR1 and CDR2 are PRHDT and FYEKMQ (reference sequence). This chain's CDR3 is CASSSMGGPDTQYF. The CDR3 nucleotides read TGTGCCAGCAGCTCCATGGGAGGCCCCGATACGCAGTATTTT.

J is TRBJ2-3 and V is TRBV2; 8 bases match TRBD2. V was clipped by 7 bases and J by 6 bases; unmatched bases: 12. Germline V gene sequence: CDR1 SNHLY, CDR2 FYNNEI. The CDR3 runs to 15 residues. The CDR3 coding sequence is TGTGCCAGCACCCTGACTAGCGAGGGGGATGATACGCAGTATTTT. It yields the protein CASTLTSEGDDTQYF.

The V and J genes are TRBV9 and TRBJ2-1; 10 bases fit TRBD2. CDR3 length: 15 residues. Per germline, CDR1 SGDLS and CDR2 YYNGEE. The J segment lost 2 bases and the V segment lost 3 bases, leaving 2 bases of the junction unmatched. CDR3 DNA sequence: TGTGCCAGCAGCGCGAGCGGGAGGGCCTACAATGAGCAGTTCTTC. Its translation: CASSASGRAYNEQFF.

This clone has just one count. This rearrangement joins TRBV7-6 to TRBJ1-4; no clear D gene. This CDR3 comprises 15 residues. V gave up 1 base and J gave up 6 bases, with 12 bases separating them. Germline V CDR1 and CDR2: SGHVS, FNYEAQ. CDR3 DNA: TGTGCCAGCAGCTTAGAAGGTGGAGTCGATGAAAAACTGTTTTTT. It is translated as CASSLEGGVDEKLFF.

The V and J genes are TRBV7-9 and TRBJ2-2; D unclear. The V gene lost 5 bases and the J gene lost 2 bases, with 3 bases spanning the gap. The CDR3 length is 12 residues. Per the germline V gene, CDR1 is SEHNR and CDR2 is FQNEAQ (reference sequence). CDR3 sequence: CASSRNTGELFF. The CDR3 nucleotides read TGTGCCAGCAGCCGAAACACCGGGGAGCTGTTTTTT.

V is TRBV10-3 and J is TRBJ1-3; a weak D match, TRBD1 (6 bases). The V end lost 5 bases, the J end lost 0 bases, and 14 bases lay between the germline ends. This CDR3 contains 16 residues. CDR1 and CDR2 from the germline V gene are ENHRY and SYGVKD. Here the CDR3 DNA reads TGTGCCATCAGTCCCCTATCGACAGGCTCTGGAAACACCATATATTTT. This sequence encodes CAISPLSTGSGNTIYF.

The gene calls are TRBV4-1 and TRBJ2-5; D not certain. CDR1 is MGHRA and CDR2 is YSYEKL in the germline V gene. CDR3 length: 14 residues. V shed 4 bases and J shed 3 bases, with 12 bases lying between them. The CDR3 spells CASSLVDLKETQYF. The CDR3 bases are TGCGCCAGCAGCCTAGTAGACTTGAAAGAGACCCAGTACTTC.

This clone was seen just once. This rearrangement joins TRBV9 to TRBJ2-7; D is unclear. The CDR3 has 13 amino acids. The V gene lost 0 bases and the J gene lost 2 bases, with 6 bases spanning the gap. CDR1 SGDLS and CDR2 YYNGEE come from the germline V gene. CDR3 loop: CASSVGAAYEQYF. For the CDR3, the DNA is TGTGCCAGCAGCGTAGGGGCAGCCTACGAGCAGTACTTC.

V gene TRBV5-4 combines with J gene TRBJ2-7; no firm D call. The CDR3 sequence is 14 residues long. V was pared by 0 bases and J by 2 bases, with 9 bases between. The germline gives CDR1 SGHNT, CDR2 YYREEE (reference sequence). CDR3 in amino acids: CASSLEVTPYEQYF. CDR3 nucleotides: TGTGCCAGCAGCTTGGAAGTTACCCCCTACGAGCAGTACTTC.

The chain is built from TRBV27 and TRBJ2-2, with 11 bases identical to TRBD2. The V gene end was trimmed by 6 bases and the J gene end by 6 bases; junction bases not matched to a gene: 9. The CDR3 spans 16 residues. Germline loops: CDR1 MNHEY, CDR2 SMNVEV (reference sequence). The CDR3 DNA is TGTGCCAGCAGCCCGTTAGCGGGAGGGCCTGCCGGGGAGCTGTTTTTT. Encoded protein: CASSPLAGGPAGELFF.

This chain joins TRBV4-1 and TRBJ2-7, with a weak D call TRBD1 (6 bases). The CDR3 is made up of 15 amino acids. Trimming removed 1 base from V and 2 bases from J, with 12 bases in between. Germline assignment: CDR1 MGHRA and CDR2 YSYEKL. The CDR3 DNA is TGCGCCAGCAGCCAAGGGTCAGGGGTTCCCTACGAGCAGTACTTC. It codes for CASSQGSGVPYEQYF.

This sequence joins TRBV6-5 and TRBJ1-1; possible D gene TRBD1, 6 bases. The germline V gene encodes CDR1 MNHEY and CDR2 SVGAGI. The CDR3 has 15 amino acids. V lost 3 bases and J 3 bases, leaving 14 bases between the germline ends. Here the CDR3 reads CASSYFMGADTEAFF. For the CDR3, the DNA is TGTGCCAGCAGTTATTTTATGGGGGCGGACACTGAAGCTTTCTTT.

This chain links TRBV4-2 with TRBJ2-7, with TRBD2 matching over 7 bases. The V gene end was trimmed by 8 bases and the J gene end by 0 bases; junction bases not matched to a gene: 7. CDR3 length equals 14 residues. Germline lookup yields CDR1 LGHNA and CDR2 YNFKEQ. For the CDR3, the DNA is TGTGCCAGCTCGCTAGCGGCAAGCTCCTACGAGCAGTACTTC. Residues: CASSLAASSYEQYF.

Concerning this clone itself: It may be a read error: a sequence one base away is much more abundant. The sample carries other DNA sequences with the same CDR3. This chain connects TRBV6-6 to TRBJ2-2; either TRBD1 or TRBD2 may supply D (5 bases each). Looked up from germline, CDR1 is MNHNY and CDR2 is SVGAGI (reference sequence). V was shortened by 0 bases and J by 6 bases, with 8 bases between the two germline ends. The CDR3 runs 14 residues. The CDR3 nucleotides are TGTGCCAGCAGTTACTCGAGGGGCCCCGGGGAGCTGTTTTTT. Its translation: CASSYSRGPGELFF.

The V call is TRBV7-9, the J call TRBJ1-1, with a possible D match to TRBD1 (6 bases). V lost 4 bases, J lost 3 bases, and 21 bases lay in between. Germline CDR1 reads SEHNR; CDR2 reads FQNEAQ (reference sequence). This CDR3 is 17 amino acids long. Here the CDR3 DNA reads TGTGCCAGCAGCTACCCCTTTTCGCAGGGGTTGGACACTGAAGCTTTCTTT. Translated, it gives CASSYPFSQGLDTEAFF.

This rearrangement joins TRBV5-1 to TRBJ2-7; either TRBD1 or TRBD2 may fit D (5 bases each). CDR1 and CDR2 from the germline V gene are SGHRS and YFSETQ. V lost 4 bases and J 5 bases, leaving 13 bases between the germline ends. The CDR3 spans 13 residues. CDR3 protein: CASSIGTLDEQYF. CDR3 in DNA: TGCGCCAGCAGCATTGGGACGTTAGACGAGCAGTACTTC.

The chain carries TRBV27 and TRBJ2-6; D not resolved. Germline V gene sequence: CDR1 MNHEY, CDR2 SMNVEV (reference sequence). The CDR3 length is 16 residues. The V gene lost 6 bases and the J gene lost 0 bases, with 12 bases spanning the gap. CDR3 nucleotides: TGTGCCAGCAGCCCCGACCCGTTCTCTGGGGCCAACGTCCTGACTTTC. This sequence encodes CASSPDPFSGANVLTF. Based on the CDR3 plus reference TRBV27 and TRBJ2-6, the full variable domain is EAQVTQNPRYLITVTGKKLTVTCSQNMNHEYMSWYRQDPGLGLRQIYYSMNVEVTDKGDVPEGYKVSRKEKRNFPLILESPSPNQTSLYFCASSPDPFSGANVLTFGAGSRLTVL.

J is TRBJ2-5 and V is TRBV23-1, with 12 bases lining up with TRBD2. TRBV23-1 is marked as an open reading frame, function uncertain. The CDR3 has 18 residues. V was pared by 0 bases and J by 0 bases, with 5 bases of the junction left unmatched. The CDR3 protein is CASSQSVLAGGYQETQYF. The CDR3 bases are TGCGCCAGCAGTCAATCAGTCCTAGCGGGGGGGTACCAAGAGACCCAGTACTTC.

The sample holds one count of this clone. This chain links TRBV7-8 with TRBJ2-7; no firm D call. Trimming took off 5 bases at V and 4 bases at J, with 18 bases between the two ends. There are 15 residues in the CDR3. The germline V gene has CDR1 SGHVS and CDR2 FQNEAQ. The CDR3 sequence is CASSPRVGPVYEQYF. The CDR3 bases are TGTGCCAGCAGCCCCCGGGTCGGGCCAGTTTACGAGCAGTACTTC.